A single T cell receptor (beta chain) is shown here with its context. This clonotype has a handful of counts. Its antigen is not yet known. Within one base of it there is no much larger clone, and no base qualities were kept. Its CDR3 holds 15 amino acids, cysteine through phenylalanine. The sequence is cut down to CDR3 DNA, 45 bases in frame from base 1. From a lookup of the germline V gene, CDR1 and CDR2 are MGHRA and YSYEKL. V is pruned by 1 base and J by 1 base, leaving 1 base of the junction without a gene match. This entry comes from a study (dated by TCRdb to the mid-2010s). With regard to the full study: Whether tumor-infiltrating Tregs in breast cancer are recruited from blood Tregs or converted in situ from other CD4+ T cell subsets was tested. Overall results and qualifications from the work: Tumor-infiltrating Treg TCR alpha and beta sequences overlapped most with tumor naive CD4+ T cells, then with blood naive CD4+ T cells. In terms of TCR gene usage, tumor memory CD4+ T cells clustered together with blood and lymph node memory CD4+ cells, as well as with lymph node naive CD4+ cells. Validation in the larger cohort was restricted to a single TCR beta V-J rearrangement rather than whole repertoires.

The Miltenyi Naive CD4+ T Cell Isolation kit was used to purify naive CD4+ T cells, and Tregs were depleted with CD25 microbeads. Tregs, naive and memory CD4+ T cells from tumor, blood and ipsilateral draining lymph nodes of five or six breast cancer patients underwent full-length TCR alpha and beta sequencing. Tumor tissue and lymph nodes obtained by ipsilateral axillary dissection were perfused with PBS, cut into small pieces and digested using collagenase I and hyaluronidase. A purity exceeding 90% was confirmed by FACS for the sorted cell populations. Full-length TCR variable regions were amplified by 5' RACE PCR with constant-region reverse primers, followed by semi-nested PCR with Nested Universal Primer A. Using the ReliaPrep RNA Cell Miniprep System, total RNA was extracted, and the SMARTer RACE 5'/3' Kit was then used to reverse transcribe the RNA into 5'RACE-ready cDNA. An Illumina MiSeq was used to sequence the full-length TCR alpha and beta libraries, which had been barcoded with multiplex adaptors. For the original study's pipeline: For each of nine subset-tissue groups, sequencing data from the five patients were combined, and the groups were compared by unsupervised clustering of TCR gene usage. The Morisita-Horn index, with shared sequences weighted by their contribution to each repertoire, was used to calculate repertoire similarity. The public reads were reprocessed in TCRdb via fastp at Q25 and MiXCR, keeping in-frame beta chains. Each entry merges the rows of one CDR3 protein and shows their most common DNA and genes. TCRdb assigned the V and J calls; the authors' analysis was not used. For this sample the table gives 55,000 to 75,000 distinct CDR3 sequences, of which approximately 29% were detected only once. The ten largest clones represent over 2% of the sample.

This receptor was identified in a female donor with breast cancer. Rearrangement joined TRBV4-1 to TRBJ1-5; 7 bases in the junction line up with TRBD1. Sample: tumor-infiltrating naive CD4+ T cells sorted from the breast tumor. The cell subset or site label corresponds to: naive CD4+ T cells, CD4+CD45RA+CD25-. CDR3 sequence: CASSQVQGSNQPQHF. At the DNA level, the sequence is TGCGCCAGCAGCCAAGTACAGGGGAGCAATCAGCCCCAGCATTTT.